This T cell receptor (beta chain) was sequenced for a study of identifying expanded T cells in peripheral blood. TCRdb's table, derived via immunoSEQ multiplex PCR, lists solely in-frame clones and lacks some. The table records about 58,000 clones, roughly 89% of them present only once. Collection occurred without any documented infections or immune events in donors. Germline loops: CDR1 SGHTA, CDR2 FQGNSA. This CDR3 comprises 16 residues. Trimming shortened V by 3 bases and J by 1 base, and 13 bases separated the two germline ends. The genes are TRBV7-2 and TRBJ2-4, with D possibly matching TRBD2 (5 bases). This TCR was recovered from a person between 18 and 75 years old in good health. Sequenced: blood. The CDR3 is CASSFLPPGAKNIQYF. The CDR3 region has the DNA TGTGCCAGCAGCTTTCTACCGCCGGGGGCCAAAAACATTCAGTACTTC.